This T cell receptor (beta chain) was sequenced during a study of a mutant IDH1 vaccine in newly diagnosed glioma (dated by TCRdb to the early 2020s). In the study overall: Patients were given eight vaccinations, in weeks 1, 3, 5, 7, 11, 15, 19 and 23, which matched visits V03 through V10. Of the 32 treated patients, approximately 62% were male and 37.5% were female, and the mean age was around 40 years. Vaccination began 4-6 weeks after radiotherapy alone, or alongside temozolomide cycles in the chemotherapy-containing groups. Peripheral blood was drawn at six visits: V03 (baseline), V05, V07, V10, V12 and V13. Longitudinal TCRB deep sequencing was performed for about two dozen treated patients wherever samples were available for exploratory analyses. Prior to enrollment, standard therapy consisting of radiotherapy alone, temozolomide alone, or radiochemotherapy with temozolomide had been administered to patients, with the combination being received by most patients. Overall results and qualifications from the work: Pseudoprogression appeared unrelated to alterations in the top peripheral T cell clonotypes detected by TCRB sequencing. It was noted by the authors that analyses of patient blood samples could not be reproduced owing to sample limitations. Immune responses induced by the vaccine were seen in more than 85% of patients across multiple MHC alleles. PBMC samples for TCRB deep sequencing were selected based on availability.

The germline V gene encodes CDR1 GTSNPN and CDR2 SVGIG (reference sequence). From cysteine to phenylalanine, the CDR3 is 12 amino acids long. Only the CDR3 portion is preserved as DNA: 36 bases, with reading frame beginning at the first base. The junction shows trimming of 3 bases on V and 10 bases on J, plus 10 bases between the germline ends. The meaning of the sample's time point label: week 5, during vaccination. Every vaccine dose consisted of 300 ug of a 20-mer mutant IDH1 peptide in Montanide, administered subcutaneously together with topical imiquimod. Donors had newly diagnosed WHO grade 3 or 4 IDH1-mutant astrocytomas with loss of nuclear ATRX. The samples were drawn from NOA16, a multicentre, single-arm, open-label phase I trial in Germany that tested a mutant IDH1 peptide vaccine in humans for the first time. Genomic DNA for TCRB sequencing was isolated from EDTA blood with the DNeasy Blood and Tissue Kit.

The method behind the library was the immunoSEQ multiplex PCR assay. The hsTCRB Kit was used according to the manufacturer's protocol to amplify rearranged TCR beta chain sequences. Sequencing of TCRB libraries was carried out on an Illumina MiSeq. The published analysis was carried out like this. The kit vendor's proprietary platform handled demultiplexing, trimming and gene mapping. TCRdb obtained this table from immuneACCESS and retained in-frame rearrangements with V and J assigned. These tables miss some clones; where compared with another copy, unresolved V genes account for less than half of the shortfall, and the remainder is unexplained. For V, J and clone size, that table is used; D and trimming come from the DNA. The sample table contains about 54,000 clones; only one count was recorded for about 81% of them. Approximately 3.6% of the sample is in the top ten clones. As for this clone: Its specific antigen is unknown. The record has no base qualities; no much larger clone is one base away.

The rearranged segments are TRBV30 and TRBJ1-6, with TRBD1 as a weak D call on 5 bases. The specimen comprised PBMCs, sampled from a glioma patient whose treatment included an IDH1 peptide vaccine. This TCR was recovered from a man between 25 and 39 years old with glioma. CDR3 loop: CAWSPGNSPLHF. The nucleotides read TGTGCCTGGAGCCCAGGGAACTCACCCCTCCACTTT.